This section outlines one T cell receptor beta chain sequence together with its context. The antigen is undetermined. Germline V gives CDR1 SGHAT, CDR2 FQNNGV. The V and J ends lost 5 bases and 0 bases respectively, with 14 bases between them. The CDR3 covers 17 residues. This entry is derived from a study of cytotoxic CD8 clonotypes in ibrutinib-treated CLL. About the research overall: Included were 11 relapsed/refractory and approximately 15 treatment-naive patients, of whom around 17 were IGHV unmutated.

Study-wide results and limits: Clonality at baseline surpassed age-matched healthy donors and tracked circulating CD8+ T-cell counts.

Data came from immunoSEQ multiplex PCR; TCRdb stores just in-frame clones and leaves some out. The sample shows over 120,000 clones, approximately 81% of them seen only once. The sequencing used PBMCs, collected after 12 months of ibrutinib treatment. V usage is TRBV11-2 and J usage is TRBJ2-6; D may be TRBD1 or TRBD2 (5 bases each). This sequence originates from a human donor with chronic lymphocytic leukemia. The CDR3, as DNA: TGTGCCAGCAGCGCCCGAGGGGTTAACTCTGGGGCCAACGTCCTGACTTTC. It specifies CASSARGVNSGANVLTF.